Following are 8 T cell receptor beta chains from one sample sequenced in a study of cytomegalovirus exposure and HLA in healthy donors. PCR amplification relied on 60 Vbeta primers (plus 13 Jbeta primers). Clones were read by immunoSEQ multiplex PCR, and TCRdb kept only the in-frame ones, dropping some. Of around 120,000 clones listed, 75% to 85% are singletons. Sample: PBMCs. These receptors were taken from a woman between 45 and 60 years old in good health and CMV-seropositive.

The chain couples TRBV25-1 to TRBJ2-5; TRBD1 matches at 11 bases. The CDR3 is 13 amino acids. After removal of 6 bases from V and 5 bases from J, the junction contained 2 bases not matched to a gene. Germline lookup yields CDR1 MGHDK and CDR2 SYGVNS. CDR3 sequence: CASSWDRGETQYF. The CDR3 region has the DNA TGTGCCAGCAGCTGGGACAGGGGGGAGACCCAGTACTTC.

In its sample, this clone was seen a few times. The genes are TRBV25-1 and TRBJ1-2, with 8 bases identical to TRBD1. Per germline, CDR1 MGHDK and CDR2 SYGVNS. Trimming cost V 6 bases and J 8 bases; bases outside gene matches: 2. This CDR3 comprises 11 residues. The CDR3 nucleotides read TGTGCCAGCAGCAGGGGGCCCGGCTACACCTTC. Residues: CASSRGPGYTF.

The genes are TRBV29-1 and TRBJ1-3; 8 nucleotides match TRBD1. The CDR3 is made up of 13 amino acids. Germline V gene sequence: CDR1 SQVTM, CDR2 ANQGSEA. J lost 3 bases, V lost 7 bases, and 5 bases had no gene match. CDR3 in amino acids: CSARTGNGNTIYF. The CDR3 coding sequence is TGCAGCGCCCGGACAGGGAATGGAAACACCATATATTTT. The variable domain in full, with the rest retrieved from reference TRBV29-1 and TRBJ1-3, is SAVISQKPSRDICQRGTSLTIQCQVDSQVTMMFWYRQQPGQSLTLIATANQGSEATYESGFVIDKFPISRPNLTFSTLTVSNMSPEDSSIYLCSARTGNGNTIYFGEGSWLTVV.

The genes are TRBV5-1 and TRBJ2-1; 7 bases agree with TRBD1. V was pared by 0 bases and J by 0 bases, with 0 bases of the junction left unmatched. Germline assignment: CDR1 SGHRS and CDR2 YFSETQ. The CDR3 spans 15 residues. In DNA, the CDR3 is TGCGCCAGCAGCTTGGGGACAGGCTCCTACAATGAGCAGTTCTTC. Protein product: CASSLGTGSYNEQFF.

This rearrangement joins TRBV29-1 to TRBJ1-1, with 7 positions matching TRBD1. In germline, CDR1 is SQVTM, CDR2 ANQGSEA. The ends lost 7 bases at V and 8 bases at J; junction bases unmatched: 7. The CDR3 loop spans 11 amino acids. The CDR3: CSAEGQAEAFF. CDR3 sequence (DNA): TGCAGCGCAGAAGGACAGGCAGAAGCTTTCTTT.

The rearrangement links TRBV10-3 to TRBJ2-1; 8 bases match TRBD1. This CDR3 is built from 17 residues. Germline CDR1 and CDR2: ENHRY and SYGVKD. V shed 2 bases, J shed 1 base, and the junction held 7 bases outside the gene matches. The CDR3 loop reads CAISEGFTGGSYNEQFF. The CDR3 DNA follows: TGTGCCATCAGTGAGGGATTCACAGGGGGGTCCTACAATGAGCAGTTCTTC.

The chain uses TRBV10-3 and TRBJ1-5; no clear D. V lost 6 bases to trimming and J lost 0 bases, with 6 bases between them. Germline CDR1 ENHRY, CDR2 SYGVKD. CDR3 length: 13 residues. The CDR3 reads CAIRQYSNQPQHF. DNA for the CDR3: TGTGCCATCAGACAGTATAGCAATCAGCCCCAGCATTTT.

The chain is built from TRBV7-9 and TRBJ1-5; 7 bases are a match to TRBD1. CDR1 and CDR2 from the germline V gene are SEHNR and FQNEAQ (reference sequence). The V segment lost 5 bases and the J segment 2 bases; nucleotides outside the gene matches: 3. This CDR3 has 14 amino acids. This CDR3 reads CASSGRGGNQPQHF. As DNA, the CDR3 is TGTGCCAGCAGCGGCAGGGGGGGCAATCAGCCCCAGCATTTT.